This record concerns one TCR beta chain sequence. The target antigen is unknown. The sample originates from a study of cytomegalovirus exposure and HLA in healthy donors. Study overall: It was reported in a later analysis that the roughly 120 validation repertoires used the same platform as the 550 to 850 first-cohort repertoires. Points from the study as a whole: Through in vitro validation, three CMV-associated chains were shown to be specific for CMV antigens. Cytomegalovirus association was listed for around 180 TCR beta chains.

TCRdb keeps only in-frame clones here, not all; method: immunoSEQ multiplex PCR. The table shows fewer than 250,000 clones, with approximately 87% occurring only once. J gave up 7 bases and V 6 bases, and 19 bases lay outside the gene matches. This CDR3 region has 16 residues. Germline V CDR1 and CDR2: SGHRS, YFSETQ. This rearrangement joins TRBV5-1 to TRBJ2-7; 7 bases match TRBD2. This TCR came from a man between 18 and 35 years old in good health and CMV-seronegative. Sample: PBMCs. CDR3 sequence reads: CASKPFTSDPTQEQYF. The CDR3, as DNA: TGCGCCAGCAAACCCTTCACTAGCGATCCCACCCAGGAGCAGTACTTC.